The 27 T cell receptor beta chains below all came from one sample that was sequenced in a study of memory CD8 T cells in hepatitis C reinfection. Method: immunoSEQ multiplex PCR; TCRdb's copy keeps in-frame clones and lacks some. Of approximately 50,000 clones listed, under 90% are singletons. Noted time point: pre-reinfection, 55 to 20 weeks before reinfection detection. No in vitro expansion preceded TCR sequencing of the sorted cells. The material sequenced was naive CD8+ T cells sorted from blood. These receptors came from a man between 18 and 29 years old with hepatitis C virus infection.

This chain uses TRBV6-5 with TRBJ2-1, with 13 bases aligning to TRBD2. Germline values: CDR1 MNHEY, CDR2 SVGAGI. Trimming at V came to 5 bases and at J to 5 bases, leaving 3 bases not matched to a gene. The CDR3 is 15 residues long. The CDR3, as DNA: TGTGCCAGCAGTCCACTAGCGGGGGGGAACAATGAGCAGTTCTTC. Protein: CASSPLAGGNNEQFF.

The V gene is TRBV27, the J gene TRBJ1-3, with 10 bases fitting TRBD1. CDR1 is MNHEY and CDR2 is SMNVEV in the germline V gene (reference sequence). The CDR3 runs to 14 residues. Trimming took 6 bases from V and 7 from J; bases not matched to a gene: 6. The CDR3 loop is CASSPTGGGNTIYF. The CDR3 bases are TGTGCCAGCAGCCCGACAGGGGGCGGGAACACCATATATTTT.

In DNA form, the CDR3 reads TGTGCCAGCAGCCAAGTTCGCGCGGGGGGCCTATCAGATACGCAGTATTTT. Translation gives CASSQVRAGGLSDTQYF. The chain carries TRBV14 and TRBJ2-3, with 8 bases aligning to TRBD2. The CDR3 runs 17 residues. The V and J ends lost 1 base and 4 bases, in that order; junction bases with no gene match: 10. Per germline, CDR1 SGHDN and CDR2 FVKESK.

The chain employs TRBV10-1 and TRBJ2-7, with D perhaps matching TRBD2 (6 bases). CDR3 length equals 16 residues. With 8 bases removed from V and 7 bases from J, the gap between germline ends came to 27 bases. Germline V gene data show CDR1 as WNHNN and CDR2 as SYGVQD (reference sequence). CDR3 bases: TGCGCCAGCTCCCGGGGGTTTGTAGCGGCCCGGATGGAGCAGTACTTC. Its protein is CASSRGFVAARMEQYF.

The V call is TRBV11-2, the J call TRBJ2-3; 7 bases map to TRBD2. J gave up 2 bases and V 1 base, and 9 bases lay outside the gene matches. CDR1 SGHAT and CDR2 FQNNGV come from the germline V gene. The CDR3 is made up of 17 amino acids. CDR3 coding DNA: TGTGCCAGCAGCTTAGGGTCAAGCGGGACGGTCACAGATACGCAGTATTTT. It specifies CASSLGSSGTVTDTQYF.

The CDR3 protein is CASSLEEGGNEQFF. Here the CDR3 DNA reads TGTGCCAGCAGCTTAGAGGAGGGCGGAAATGAGCAGTTCTTC. The J gene is TRBJ2-1, the V gene TRBV7-9, with a possible D match to TRBD2 (6 bases). V lost 1 base to trimming and J lost 7 bases, with 11 bases between them. The CDR3 loop spans 14 amino acids. The germline CDR1 and CDR2 sequences are SEHNR and FQNEAQ (reference sequence).

The chain combines TRBV11-2 with TRBJ2-1, with 14 bases that match TRBD2. Germline-derived CDR1 and CDR2 are SGHAT and FQNNGV. The length of the CDR3 is 15 residues. Losses at the gene ends were 5 bases for V and 10 bases for J; bases not matched to a gene: 7. CDR3 DNA sequence: TGTGCCAGCAGCGAGACTAGCGGGAGGGGGGCGGAGCAGTTCTTC. It is translated as CASSETSGRGAEQFF.

As to this clone: The junction and the germline gene differ at one end; a read error may be behind it. V is TRBV7-7 and J is TRBJ2-1; 13 nucleotides match TRBD2. There are 15 residues in the CDR3. Germline V gene sequence: CDR1 SSHAT, CDR2 FNYEAQ (reference sequence). The CDR3 DNA sequence: TGTGCTAGCAGCCCTTGGACTAGCGGGGGCGGTGAGCAGTTCTTC. The encoded protein is CASSPWTSGGGEQFF. Filled out from reference TRBV7-7 and TRBJ2-1, the complete variable domain reads GAGVSQSPRYKVTKRGQDVTLRCDPISSHATLYWYQQALGQGPEFLTYFNYEAQPDKSGLPSDRFSAERPEGSISTLTIQRTEQRDSAMYRCASSPWTSGGGEQFFGPGTRLTVL.

The V call is TRBV19, the J call TRBJ2-1; 13 nucleotides line up with TRBD2. CDR1 is LNHDA, CDR2 SQIVND, per germline (reference sequence). The CDR3 spans 20 residues. V dropped 6 bases and J dropped 0; count of bases not matched to a gene: 14. The CDR3 coding sequence is TGTGCCAGTAGCACCTGGACTAGCGGGGGCATCCAGAGCTCCTACAATGAGCAGTTCTTC. Protein product: CASSTWTSGGIQSSYNEQFF.

The chain uses TRBV5-6 and TRBJ1-2; 7 nucleotides agree with TRBD1. The CDR3 has 14 residues. Trimming took 2 bases from V and 4 from J; bases not matched to a gene: 5. CDR1 and CDR2 from the germline V gene are SGHDT and YYEEEE. As DNA, the CDR3 is TGTGCCAGCAGCTTCGACAGGGACCGCTATGGCTACACCTTC. Translating gives CASSFDRDRYGYTF.

The chain combines TRBV27 with TRBJ2-1; 8 nucleotides align to TRBD1. Germline loops: CDR1 MNHEY, CDR2 SMNVEV (reference sequence). This CDR3 spans 18 amino acids. Trimming at V came to 4 bases and at J to 0 bases, leaving 11 bases not matched to a gene. Here the CDR3 reads CASSSDSLTGGSYNEQFF. The CDR3 DNA reads TGTGCCAGCAGTTCCGACTCACTCACAGGGGGCTCCTACAATGAGCAGTTCTTC.

This chain uses TRBV5-4 with TRBJ1-4, with D possibly being TRBD1 (5 bases). Per germline, CDR1 SGHNT and CDR2 YYREEE (reference sequence). Trimming removed 2 bases at V and 7 bases at J, with 6 bases between. This CDR3 comprises 12 residues. The CDR3 region has the DNA TGTGCCAGCAGCTTCGGGGGTGAAAAACTGTTTTTT. It encodes CASSFGGEKLFF.

A word on this clone: Different DNA sequences within this sample yield the same CDR3. V gene TRBV4-1 combines with J gene TRBJ2-7; D is uncertain. Germline V gene data show CDR1 as MGHRA and CDR2 as YSYEKL. V lost 0 bases and J 0 bases, leaving 6 bases between the germline ends. The CDR3 runs to 14 residues. The CDR3 spells CASSQEYSSYEQYF. Written as DNA, the CDR3 is TGCGCCAGCAGCCAAGAATACTCCTCCTACGAGCAGTACTTC.

The rearrangement links TRBV2 to TRBJ2-7; 9 bases map to TRBD2. Germline V lookup: CDR1 SNHLY, CDR2 FYNNEI. CDR3 length: 19 amino acids. After removal of 6 bases from V and 0 bases from J, the junction contained 18 bases not matched to a gene. Written as DNA, the CDR3 is TGTGCCAGCAGCCTCAAGGTCTTAGCGGGGGTGCTCTTCTCCTACGAGCAGTACGTC. Residues: CASSLKVLAGVLFSYEQYV.

This chain joins TRBV27 and TRBJ2-3; the D gene is possibly TRBD1 (6 bases). CDR1 is MNHEY and CDR2 is SMNVEV in the germline V gene (reference sequence). The CDR3 consists of 16 residues. With 3 bases removed from V and 3 bases from J, the gap between germline ends came to 16 bases. The chain's CDR3 is CASSFQAGDTTDTQYF. CDR3 coding DNA: TGTGCCAGCAGTTTTCAGGCAGGGGACACAACAGATACGCAGTATTTT.

The J gene is TRBJ2-4, the V gene TRBV28; D is possibly TRBD2 (6 bases). The CDR3 is made up of 14 amino acids. Germline V gene lookup returns CDR1 MDHEN and CDR2 SYDVKM. V lost 4 bases and J 6 bases, leaving 13 bases between the germline ends. This CDR3 reads CASSYTGDGNIQYF. CDR3 DNA sequence: TGTGCCAGCAGTTATACGGGAGATGGAAACATTCAGTACTTC.

This chain connects TRBV9 to TRBJ2-6, with TRBD2 matching 10 bases. The CDR3 totals 17 residues. Trimming removed 3 bases from V and 3 bases from J; junction bases left unmatched: 6. Germline values: CDR1 SGDLS, CDR2 YYNGEE. Written as DNA, the CDR3 is TGTGCCAGCAGCGATACTAGCGGGGATTTTGGGGCCAACGTCCTGACTTTC. Its protein product is CASSDTSGDFGANVLTF. Full variable domain (rest looked up from reference TRBV9 and TRBJ2-6): DSGVTQTPKHLITATGQRVTLRCSPRSGDLSVYWYQQSLDQGLQFLIQYYNGEERAKGNILERFSAQQFPDLHSELNLSSLELGDSALYFCASSDTSGDFGANVLTFGAGSRLTVL.

The chain joins TRBV25-1 to TRBJ2-3; 7 positions match TRBD2. The trim removed 2 bases at V and 0 bases at J, leaving 5 bases unmatched. The CDR3 consists of 16 residues. In germline, CDR1 is MGHDK, CDR2 SYGVNS. CDR3 DNA: TGTGCCAGCAGTGAACCCTGGCGGGGGAGCACAGATACGCAGTATTTT. Encoded protein: CASSEPWRGSTDTQYF.

The gene calls are TRBV2 and TRBJ2-3, with D possibly being TRBD2 (6 bases). The CDR3 has 13 amino acids. Germline V gene lookup returns CDR1 SNHLY and CDR2 FYNNEI. V lost 8 bases and J lost 2, with 11 bases in between. In nucleotides, the CDR3 is TGTGCCAGCGGGAGGACCCTCACAGATACGCAGTATTTT. Translating gives CASGRTLTDTQYF.

This chain joins TRBV10-2 and TRBJ2-1; 9 bases agree with TRBD1. Unmatched junction bases numbered 7, after V lost 6 bases and J lost 4 bases. Per the germline V gene, CDR1 is WSHSY and CDR2 is SAAADI. CDR3 length: 15 residues. The CDR3, as DNA: TGCGCCAGCAGGGAAACCGGGACAGGGTACAATGAGCAGTTCTTC. This translates into CASRETGTGYNEQFF.

CDR3 coding DNA: TGTGCCAGCAGTTTATCAGGGGATCCCTATAATTCACCCCTCCACTTT. Its translation: CASSLSGDPYNSPLHF. The chain carries TRBV27 and TRBJ1-6; a weak D match, TRBD1 (5 bases). V was trimmed by 0 bases and J by 2 bases, leaving 8 bases between them. The germline V gene has CDR1 MNHEY and CDR2 SMNVEV (reference sequence). CDR3 length: 16 residues.

The chain uses TRBV5-6 and TRBJ1-3, with no clear D. With 1 base removed from V and 2 bases from J, the gap between germline ends came to 19 bases. Germline V lookup: CDR1 SGHDT, CDR2 YYEEEE. This CDR3 region has 18 residues. In nucleotides, the CDR3 is TGTGCCAGCAGCTTGAATGGGCAAGACCTTGCAACTGGAAACACCATATATTTT. Its translation is CASSLNGQDLATGNTIYF. The variable domain in full, with the rest retrieved from reference TRBV5-6 and TRBJ1-3, is DAGVTQSPTHLIKTRGQQVTLRCSPKSGHDTVSWYQQALGQGPQFIFQYYEEEERQRGNFPDRFSGHQFPNYSSELNVNALLLGDSALYLCASSLNGQDLATGNTIYFGEGSWLTVV.

This clone was counted a few times. This chain connects TRBV6-5 to TRBJ1-1; D gene uncertain. Germline V lookup: CDR1 MNHEY, CDR2 SVGAGI. The CDR3 runs to 14 residues. V gave up 0 bases and J gave up 1 base, with 6 bases separating them. This CDR3 reads CASSYSEGNTEAFF. The CDR3 DNA sequence: TGTGCCAGCAGTTACTCCGAGGGGAACACTGAAGCTTTCTTT.

V gene TRBV28 combines with J gene TRBJ2-7; D perhaps matches TRBD1 (7 bases). The CDR3 loop spans 14 amino acids. V was clipped by 10 bases and J by 3 bases, with 19 bases between them. Germline loops: CDR1 MDHEN, CDR2 SYDVKM. DNA for the CDR3: TGTGCCACCAGGGGGGTGAGTAGCGGCTACGAGCAGTACTTC. It translates to CATRGVSSGYEQYF.

The gene calls are TRBV21-1 and TRBJ2-1; the D segment call TRBD1 is taken from the table without a DNA check. TRBV21-1 is recorded as a pseudogene. CDR3 size: 18 residues. The CDR3 protein is CASSKSTGQIYSYNEQFF. Here the CDR3 DNA reads TGTGCCAGCAGCAAATCGACGGGACAGATATACTCCTACAATGAGCAGTTCTTC.

The rearrangement links TRBV4-1 to TRBJ1-3; weak D call: TRBD1 (5 bases). Trimming took 5 bases from V and 0 from J, leaving 11 bases between them. Germline CDR1 MGHRA, CDR2 YSYEKL. The CDR3 runs 15 residues. Here the CDR3 DNA reads TGCGCCAGCAGCGCGGACACGTTCTCTGGAAACACCATATATTTT. Its protein product is CASSADTFSGNTIYF.

The chain combines TRBV30 with TRBJ2-3; a possible D gene is TRBD2 (5 bases). CDR3 length equals 14 residues. The germline V gene has CDR1 GTSNPN and CDR2 SVGIG (reference sequence). V was cut by 0 bases and J by 6 bases, with 13 bases left in between. This chain's CDR3 is CAWSVRGTWDTQYF. The CDR3 region has the DNA TGTGCCTGGAGTGTACGGGGTACGTGGGATACGCAGTATTTT. Variable domain in full (rest from reference TRBV30 and TRBJ2-3): SQTIHQWPATLVQPVGSPLSLECTVEGTSNPNLYWYRQAAGRGLQLLFYSVGIGQISSEVPQNLSASRPQDRQFILSSKKLLLSDSGFYLCAWSVRGTWDTQYFGPGTRLTVL.